This is a list of T cell receptor beta chains from one sample in a study of T-cell memory formation after mild COVID-19. One entry per CDR3 protein, called by TCRdb with MiXCR from the 5' RACE reads. The profile shows about 610,000 distinct CDR3 sequences, 17% of them singletons. Sequences were obtained from PBMCs or a T cell subset sorted from them (not recorded which). These receptors were obtained from an adult woman who had mild COVID-19 (a few samples of this study predate the infection). Cell type and time point are not known. Each CDR3 is given with its conserved first and last residue. D genes are given only for firm matches. Some rows have no size entry. The others give once, few or many, or a class for an expanded clone.

size	D	V	J	CDR3	DNA
NA	TRBD2	TRBV7-2	TRBJ2-2	CASSPSGSGGTGELFF	TGTGCCAGCAGCCCGAGCGGGAGTGGCGGCACCGGGGAGCTGTTTTTT
NA	NA	TRBV20-1	TRBJ2-7	CSARTAASYEQYF	TGCAGTGCTAGGACAGCAGCATCCTACGAGCAGTACTTC
NA	TRBD2	TRBV6-5	TRBJ2-7	CASRPGGSYEQYF	TGTGCCAGTCGACCGGGGGGATCCTACGAGCAGTACTTC
many	TRBD1	TRBV2	TRBJ2-1	CASRPGQGMWFF	TGTGCCAGCAGGCCAGGACAGGGTATGTGGTTCTTC
few	NA	TRBV12-3/TRBV12-4	TRBJ2-7	CASSFRGGEQYF	TGTGCCAGCAGTTTTCGGGGAGGCGAGCAGTACTTC
few	TRBD1	TRBV9	TRBJ2-1	CASSARDRPDGEQFF	TGTGCCAGCAGCGCCCGGGACAGGCCCGACGGTGAGCAGTTCTTC
many	NA	TRBV4-2	TRBJ1-1	CASSQDQAGKNTEAFF	TGTGCCAGCAGCCAAGATCAGGCAGGGAAGAACACTGAAGCTTTCTTT
NA	TRBD2	TRBV12-3/TRBV12-4	TRBJ2-1	CASRVSGVTYNEQFF	TGTGCCAGCAGGGTTAGCGGGGTAACCTACAATGAGCAGTTCTTC
NA	TRBD1	TRBV5-1	TRBJ2-6	CASSSKSTGLSGANVLTF	TGCGCCAGCAGCTCTAAGTCGACAGGGCTCTCTGGGGCCAACGTCCTGACTTTC
few	TRBD2	TRBV24-1	TRBJ2-3	CATSDYGGGYTDTQYF	TGTGCCACCAGTGATTATGGCGGGGGGTACACAGATACGCAGTATTTT
NA	NA	TRBV19	TRBJ2-5	CAHSGGPGETQYF	TGTGCCCACAGTGGAGGCCCCGGAGAGACCCAGTACTTC
NA	NA	TRBV4-3	TRBJ1-2	CASSQSGNNYGYTF	TGCGCCAGCAGCCAATCGGGGAATAACTATGGCTACACCTTC
NA	NA	TRBV6-2/TRBV6-3	TRBJ2-1	CASSYHEEQFF	TGTGCCAGCAGTTACCACGAGGAGCAGTTCTTC
NA	NA	TRBV12-3/TRBV12-4	TRBJ1-5	CASSLALWAGAGNQPQHF	TGTGCCAGCAGTTTAGCGCTCTGGGCAGGGGCCGGCAATCAGCCCCAGCATTTT
few	NA	TRBV11-2	TRBJ2-5	CASSLEASITVETQYF	TGTGCCAGCAGCTTAGAAGCCAGTATTACGGTGGAGACCCAGTACTTC
NA	NA	TRBV5-1	TRBJ1-1	CASSPRPNTEAFF	TGCGCCAGCAGCCCCAGGCCAAACACTGAAGCTTTCTTT
few	NA	TRBV6-1	TRBJ2-5	CATSLQLAPQETQYF	TGTGCCACCAGCCTTCAACTAGCCCCCCAAGAGACCCAGTACTTC
few	TRBD1	TRBV20-1	TRBJ2-5	CSALTGGGETQYF	TGCAGTGCACTAACAGGGGGCGGAGAGACCCAGTACTTC
few	NA	TRBV25-1	TRBJ2-7	CASSDSTGSSYEQYF	TGTGCCAGCAGTGACTCGACTGGGAGCTCCTACGAGCAGTACTTC
few	TRBD1	TRBV7-8	TRBJ1-1	CASSLAEGTAEAFF	TGTGCCAGCAGCTTAGCGGAGGGGACAGCTGAAGCTTTCTTT
NA	TRBD2	TRBV7-2	TRBJ2-3	CASNLLAGPTDTQYF	TGTGCCAGCAACCTACTAGCGGGCCCCACAGATACGCAGTATTTT
NA	NA	TRBV4-1	TRBJ1-4	CASSQERTEVNEKLFF	TGCGCCAGCAGCCAAGAAAGGACCGAAGTCAATGAAAAACTGTTTTTT
NA	TRBD2	TRBV5-4	TRBJ2-5	CASSLQGLAGGTGETQYF	TGTGCCAGCAGCTTGCAGGGACTAGCGGGGGGAACGGGGGAGACCCAGTACTTC
many	NA	TRBV5-1	TRBJ1-1	CASRLGNTEAFF	TGTGCCAGTCGTCTAGGAAACACTGAAGCTTTCTTT
NA	TRBD1	TRBV11-2	TRBJ2-1	CASSDRGRNEQFF	TGTGCCAGCAGCGACAGGGGGCGGAATGAGCAGTTCTTC
NA	TRBD2	TRBV7-2	TRBJ2-1	CASSAGTSGSLHFEQFF	TGTGCCAGCAGCGCCGGGACTAGCGGTAGTTTACATTTTGAGCAGTTCTTC
NA	NA	TRBV7-2	TRBJ2-1	CASSSFYGSYNEQFF	TGTGCCAGCAGCTCCTTTTACGGGTCCTACAATGAGCAGTTCTTC
NA	NA	TRBV29-1	TRBJ1-2	CSVEDISTPYGYTF	TGCAGCGTTGAAGATATCTCTACGCCGTATGGCTACACCTTC
NA	TRBD1	TRBV3-1	TRBJ1-2	CASSRGTDGYTF	TGTGCCAGCAGCCGAGGGACAGATGGCTACACCTTC
NA	TRBD2	TRBV10-3	TRBJ2-5	CAISLLSGGAGETQYF	TGTGCCATCAGTCTACTTAGCGGGGGGGCCGGGGAGACCCAGTACTTC
NA	TRBD1	TRBV9	TRBJ2-2	CASSVAGTGVNTGELFF	TGTGCCAGCAGCGTAGCCGGGACAGGGGTAAACACCGGGGAGCTGTTTTTT
few	NA	TRBV6-2/TRBV6-3	TRBJ2-7	CASSYSHLAGQYF	TGTGCCAGCAGTTACTCGCACCTGGCGGGGCAGTACTTC
NA	NA	TRBV21-1	TRBJ2-1	CASSKGFGQGFPTNEQFF	TGTGCCAGCAGCAAAGGGTTCGGGCAGGGATTTCCCACCAATGAGCAGTTCTTC
many	NA	TRBV9	TRBJ2-7	CASSVGTTNYEQYF	TGTGCCAGCAGCGTAGGGACTACCAACTACGAGCAGTACTTC
few	TRBD2	TRBV7-6	TRBJ2-5	CASSLIAGVQETQYF	TGTGCCAGCAGCTTAATAGCGGGCGTCCAAGAGACCCAGTACTTC
few	TRBD1	TRBV6-6	TRBJ2-6	CASSYSNRGIPPLSGANVLTF	TGTGCCAGCAGTTACTCGAACAGGGGAATTCCCCCTTTATCTGGGGCCAACGTCCTGACTTTC
few	NA	TRBV3-1	TRBJ1-6	CASSQDLPQGYSPLHF	TGTGCCAGCAGCCAAGATTTGCCGCAGGGTTATTCACCCCTCCACTTT
NA	TRBD2	TRBV20-1	TRBJ2-1	CSAAIAGWYNEQFF	TGCAGTGCGGCCATAGCGGGGTGGTACAATGAGCAGTTCTTC
NA	NA	TRBV20-1	TRBJ2-3	CSARRDPSSDTQYF	TGCAGTGCTAGACGGGACCCGAGTTCAGATACGCAGTATTTT
NA	TRBD1	TRBV3-1	TRBJ1-2	CASSQDSLRGGYTF	TGTGCCAGCAGCCAAGATTCACTCAGGGGGGGCTACACCTTC
NA	NA	TRBV14	TRBJ1-4	CASSQNPGPAEKLFF	TGTGCCAGCAGCCAAAACCCTGGACCTGCTGAAAAACTGTTTTTT
NA	TRBD1	TRBV20-1	TRBJ1-5	CSARSSGTGGSNQPQHF	TGCAGTGCTAGAAGCTCCGGGACAGGGGGTAGCAATCAGCCCCAGCATTTT
NA	NA	TRBV12-3/TRBV12-4	TRBJ2-1	CASSPMDYSQFF	TGTGCCAGCAGTCCGATGGACTATTCCCAGTTCTTC
many	NA	TRBV7-8	TRBJ2-5	CASSLLGETQYF	TGTGCCAGCAGCTTATTAGGCGAGACCCAGTACTTC
NA	NA	TRBV7-6	TRBJ1-4	CASSLYRQRNEKLFF	TGTGCCAGCAGCTTATACCGGCAGCGTAATGAAAAACTGTTTTTT
few	NA	TRBV18	TRBJ2-7	CASSPVTTGAAAYEQYF	TGTGCCAGCTCACCAGTTACAACCGGGGCGGCGGCCTACGAGCAGTACTTC
few	NA	TRBV7-9	TRBJ1-2	CASSLRGGVYGYTF	TGTGCCAGCAGCTTACGGGGAGGGGTGTATGGCTACACCTTC
NA	NA	TRBV7-9	TRBJ1-3	CASSLGRGSGNTIYF	TGTGCCAGCAGCTTAGGCAGGGGCTCTGGAAACACCATATATTTT
few	NA	TRBV7-3	TRBJ1-1	CASSPSVDTEAFF	TGTGCCAGCAGCCCGTCAGTGGACACTGAAGCTTTCTTT
NA	NA	TRBV5-6	TRBJ2-2	CASSLEAGRNTGELFF	TGTGCCAGCAGCTTGGAGGCGGGGAGGAACACCGGGGAGCTGTTTTTT
NA	TRBD1	TRBV6-5	TRBJ1-1	CASSRADRDTEAFF	TGTGCCAGCAGCCGCGCGGACAGGGACACTGAAGCTTTCTTT
few	TRBD2	TRBV12-3/TRBV12-4	TRBJ2-2	CASSPTRTSGHTGELFF	TGTGCCAGCAGCCCCACCCGGACTAGCGGACACACCGGGGAGCTGTTTTTT